These 27 T cell receptor beta chains came from one sample sequenced in a study of beta chain features in type 1 diabetes. As every portion of the isolated RNA was reverse transcribed, the sequencing read expressed TCRB transcripts. The data were produced by immunoSEQ multiplex PCR, yet TCRdb's version contains in-frame clones alone and is incomplete. The sample has hundreds of thousands of clones, approximately 31% seen once. Source material: naive CD4+ T cells from blood. These receptors were collected from a man younger than 35 in good health.

The chain recombines TRBV5-1 with TRBJ2-5; D unclear. The CDR3 totals 12 residues. In germline, CDR1 is SGHRS, CDR2 YFSETQ. V shed 5 bases and J shed 3 bases, with 8 bases lying between them. The CDR3 nucleotides read TGCGCCAGCAGTCTGGGAAAAGAGACCCAGTACTTC. Residues: CASSLGKETQYF.

This clone was counted a few times. The chain links TRBV4-3 to TRBJ2-3; D is possibly TRBD1 (6 bases). The V end lost 3 bases, the J end lost 2 bases, and 18 bases lay between the germline ends. Germline values: CDR1 LGHNA, CDR2 YSLEER. The CDR3 length is 17 residues. The chain's CDR3 is CASSHGGQGPYTDTQYF. The CDR3 DNA reads as TGCGCCAGCAGCCATGGGGGCCAGGGCCCGTACACAGATACGCAGTATTTT.

The chain is built from TRBV2 and TRBJ2-7; 8 bases match TRBD1. The CDR3 spans 15 residues. J gave up 5 bases and V 5 bases, and 11 bases lay outside the gene matches. Germline V gene data show CDR1 as SNHLY and CDR2 as FYNNEI. The CDR3 spells CASSRIRTGLNEQYF. CDR3 sequence (DNA): TGTGCCAGCAGTCGAATCAGGACAGGGCTCAACGAGCAGTACTTC. The variable domain in full, with the rest retrieved from reference TRBV2 and TRBJ2-7, is EPEVTQTPSHQVTQMGQEVILRCVPISNHLYFYWYRQILGQKVEFLVSFYNNEISEKSEIFDDQFSVERPDGSNFTLKIRSTKLEDSAMYFCASSRIRTGLNEQYFGPGTRLTVT.

The chain couples TRBV30 to TRBJ2-7, with D unresolved. Trimming took off 0 bases at V and 9 bases at J, with 15 bases between the two ends. The CDR3 extends over 13 amino acids. Looked up from germline, CDR1 is GTSNPN and CDR2 is SVGIG (reference sequence). In DNA, the CDR3 is TGTGCCTGGAGTGTCGGTGATGGGCTTTGGCAGTACTTC. Translating it yields CAWSVGDGLWQYF.

The V and J genes are TRBV29-1 and TRBJ1-2; D call uncertain. CDR3 length equals 11 residues. With 0 bases removed from V and 8 bases from J, the gap between germline ends came to 7 bases. Germline V gene data show CDR1 as SQVTM and CDR2 as ANQGSEA. In DNA form, the CDR3 reads TGCAGCGTTGAAGATCGGCACGGCTACACCTTC. The encoded protein is CSVEDRHGYTF.

This chain joins TRBV30 and TRBJ2-2, with D maybe TRBD2 (6 bases). With 0 bases removed from V and 4 bases from J, the gap between germline ends came to 12 bases. CDR1 is GTSNPN and CDR2 is SVGIG in the germline V gene (reference sequence). This CDR3 has 15 residues. The CDR3 reads CAWSVLARATGELFF. DNA of the CDR3: TGTGCCTGGAGTGTACTAGCTAGGGCCACCGGGGAGCTGTTTTTT.

The chain carries TRBV11-2 and TRBJ2-2; D ambiguous. The germline CDR1 and CDR2 sequences are SGHAT and FQNNGV. The CDR3 extends over 13 amino acids. Deletions cut 0 bases from V and 8 bases from J, with 7 bases between. The CDR3 bases are TGTGCCAGCAGCTTAGATCTGATTGGGGAGCTGTTTTTT. Encoded protein: CASSLDLIGELFF.

In this sample, this clone turned up a few times. The J gene is TRBJ2-7, the V gene TRBV28; 9 bases fit TRBD1. The CDR3 length is 15 residues. CDR1 MDHEN and CDR2 SYDVKM come from the germline V gene. Trimming took 6 bases from V and 2 from J; bases not matched to a gene: 8. CDR3 sequence: CASSDRQGGPYEQYF. The DNA for the CDR3 is TGTGCCAGCAGCGATCGACAGGGGGGGCCCTACGAGCAGTACTTC.

The chain is built from TRBV4-2 and TRBJ2-5; D may be TRBD2 (5 bases). Trimming removed 0 bases at V and 5 bases at J, with 13 bases between. This CDR3 spans 15 amino acids. CDR1 LGHNA and CDR2 YNFKEQ come from the germline V gene. CDR3 bases: TGTGCCAGCAGCCAAGATGACCAGGAGGAGGAGACCCAGTACTTC. Protein: CASSQDDQEEETQYF.

In this sample, this clone turned up a few times. Distinct nucleotide sequences in the sample also encode this CDR3. V usage is TRBV30 and J usage is TRBJ1-5; D call uncertain. The V gene lost 1 base and the J gene lost 6 bases, with 10 bases spanning the gap. CDR1 is GTSNPN and CDR2 is SVGIG in the germline V gene (reference sequence). This CDR3 has 13 residues. The CDR3 here is CAWSGRGAQPQHF. CDR3 DNA sequence: TGTGCCTGGAGTGGACGGGGTGCTCAGCCCCAGCATTTT.

The table lists this clone with a few counts. The chain has TRBV28 and TRBJ2-7, with D uncertain. V lost 6 bases to trimming and J lost 7 bases, with 16 bases between them. Germline V gene data show CDR1 as MDHEN and CDR2 as SYDVKM. The CDR3 loop spans 13 amino acids. The CDR3 DNA sequence: TGTGCCAGCAGCTCTAGGACGACGCGAGAGCAGTACTTC. Residues: CASSSRTTREQYF.

The DNA for the CDR3 is TGTGCCAGCAGCACTAGCGCTTACAATGAGCAGTTCTTC. It encodes CASSTSAYNEQFF. The chain couples TRBV6-6 to TRBJ2-1; 7 bases agree with TRBD2. The CDR3 runs to 13 residues. V was pared by 6 bases and J by 4 bases, with 3 bases of the junction left unmatched. CDR1 is MNHNY and CDR2 is SVGAGI in the germline V gene (reference sequence).

This clone has a handful of counts. This rearrangement joins TRBV9 to TRBJ2-3; D unclear. This CDR3 has 12 residues. Germline lookup yields CDR1 SGDLS and CDR2 YYNGEE. Deletions cut 4 bases from V and 3 bases from J, with 6 bases between. CDR3 DNA: TGTGCCAGCAGCAAAGGGACAGATACGCAGTATTTT. It is translated as CASSKGTDTQYF. Full variable domain (missing parts from reference TRBV9 and TRBJ2-3): DSGVTQTPKHLITATGQRVTLRCSPRSGDLSVYWYQQSLDQGLQFLIQYYNGEERAKGNILERFSAQQFPDLHSELNLSSLELGDSALYFCASSKGTDTQYFGPGTRLTVL.

Only a few counts were recorded for this clone. This chain connects TRBV25-1 to TRBJ1-1, with no clear D. V was clipped by 0 bases and J by 2 bases, with 7 bases between them. CDR3 length: 14 amino acids. The V gene's germline CDR1 is MGHDK and CDR2 SYGVNS. This chain's CDR3 is CASSEYGVNTEAFF. In DNA form, the CDR3 reads TGTGCCAGCAGTGAATACGGGGTAAACACTGAAGCTTTCTTT.

The chain combines TRBV2 with TRBJ2-5; D unclear. The CDR3 consists of 13 residues. V gave up 3 bases and J gave up 5 bases, with 10 bases separating them. The germline CDR1 and CDR2 sequences are SNHLY and FYNNEI. CDR3 protein: CASSEELGETQYF. In DNA, the CDR3 is TGTGCCAGCAGTGAGGAATTGGGGGAGACCCAGTACTTC.

The rearrangement joins TRBV5-6 to TRBJ1-4; D perhaps matches TRBD1 (6 bases). The CDR3 has 15 residues. The germline V gene has CDR1 SGHDT and CDR2 YYEEEE. Trimming removed 0 bases at V and 5 bases at J, with 11 bases between. For the CDR3, the DNA is TGTGCCAGCAGCTTGGATCGGACAGTAAATGAAAAACTGTTTTTT. It is translated as CASSLDRTVNEKLFF.

The V call is TRBV29-1, the J call TRBJ2-1; 7 bases agree with TRBD2. With 4 bases clipped from V and 8 bases from J, the junction kept 5 bases outside the gene matches. Germline CDR1 is SQVTM and CDR2 is ANQGSEA. This CDR3 contains 12 residues. CDR3 sequence (DNA): TGCAGCGTTGCAGCGGGATTCTATGAGCAGTTCTTC. Protein product: CSVAAGFYEQFF.

The V gene is TRBV29-1, the J gene TRBJ2-7; perhaps TRBD2 as D (6 bases). CDR1 and CDR2 (germline): SQVTM, ANQGSEA. CDR3 length: 12 amino acids. The germline V and J ends were trimmed by 3 bases and 7 bases, with 13 bases remaining between them. CDR3 nucleotide sequence: TGCAGCGTTGATGGCAGGGCGGGAGAGCAGTACTTC. Amino acids: CSVDGRAGEQYF.

This rearrangement joins TRBV7-2 to TRBJ2-5; tentative D call: TRBD2 (6 bases). Trimming removed 6 bases at V and 1 base at J, with 9 bases between. The CDR3 covers 13 residues. Germline values: CDR1 SGHTA, CDR2 FQGNSA. Written as DNA, the CDR3 is TGTGCCAGCAGGCGGGACGCCCAAGAGACCCAGTACTTC. This sequence encodes CASRRDAQETQYF. Full variable domain (remainder filled in from reference TRBV7-2 and TRBJ2-5): GAGVSQSPSNKVTEKGKDVELRCDPISGHTALYWYRQSLGQGLEFLIYFQGNSAPDKSGLPSDRFSAERTGGSVSTLTIQRTQQEDSAVYLCASRRDAQETQYFGPGTRLLVL.

The DNA of the CDR3 is TGTGCCAGCAGCCCCCGGGGGAGCTCCTACGAGCAGTACTTC. It translates to CASSPRGSSYEQYF. This chain connects TRBV9 to TRBJ2-7; a weak D match, TRBD2 (6 bases). CDR1 is SGDLS, CDR2 YYNGEE, per germline. Trimming removed 4 bases at V and 0 bases at J, with 11 bases between. The CDR3 totals 14 residues.

The table lists this clone with a few counts. The V gene is TRBV11-2, the J gene TRBJ2-3, with D possibly matching TRBD2 (5 bases). Germline V gene data show CDR1 as SGHAT and CDR2 as FQNNGV. This CDR3 region has 14 residues. V lost 5 bases and J 2 bases, leaving 11 bases between the germline ends. The CDR3 sequence is CASSREGFTDTQYF. CDR3 bases: TGTGCCAGCAGCCGCGAGGGATTCACAGATACGCAGTATTTT.

This clone was picked up a small number of times. The chain has TRBV15 and TRBJ2-1, with a tentative D call TRBD1 (6 bases). The CDR3 is 14 residues long. Germline-derived CDR1 and CDR2 are LNHNV and YYDKDF (reference sequence). Trimming removed 6 bases from V and 3 bases from J, with 12 bases in between. CDR3 nucleotide sequence: TGTGCCACCAGTCAGGGGACGGTCTACAATGAGCAGTTCTTC. It specifies CATSQGTVYNEQFF.

V gene TRBV2 combines with J gene TRBJ1-5, with 10 bases lining up with TRBD1. The CDR3 has 15 amino acids. Germline CDR1 SNHLY, CDR2 FYNNEI. Losses at the gene ends were 6 bases for V and 7 bases for J; bases not matched to a gene: 9. The CDR3 region is CASSDMTGGVQPQHF. DNA of the CDR3: TGTGCCAGCAGCGATATGACAGGGGGCGTACAGCCCCAGCATTTT.

This clone has just a few counts. The gene calls are TRBV30 and TRBJ2-3; D is possibly TRBD2 (6 bases). This CDR3 has 15 residues. Trimming removed 0 bases at V and 0 bases at J, with 10 bases between. Per the germline V gene, CDR1 is GTSNPN and CDR2 is SVGIG (reference sequence). The CDR3 is CAWSVQLASTDTQYF. The DNA of the CDR3 is TGTGCCTGGAGTGTACAACTAGCAAGCACAGATACGCAGTATTTT. Together with reference TRBV30 and TRBJ2-3, the CDR3 gives the full variable domain: SQTIHQWPATLVQPVGSPLSLECTVEGTSNPNLYWYRQAAGRGLQLLFYSVGIGQISSEVPQNLSASRPQDRQFILSSKKLLLSDSGFYLCAWSVQLASTDTQYFGPGTRLTVL.

The rearrangement links TRBV4-3 to TRBJ2-6, with D perhaps matching TRBD1 (6 bases). Germline CDR1 reads LGHNA; CDR2 reads YSLEER. Trimming cost V 4 bases and J 4 bases, with 11 bases left between them. The CDR3 loop spans 15 amino acids. The CDR3: CASSRTGTGANVLTF. In nucleotides, the CDR3 is TGCGCCAGCAGCCGCACAGGGACCGGGGCCAACGTCCTGACTTTC.

This clone occurred a few times. Other DNA sequences in this sample translate to the same CDR3. This chain uses TRBV27 with TRBJ2-2; D gene uncertain. Germline CDR1 reads MNHEY; CDR2 reads SMNVEV (reference sequence). V was trimmed by 2 bases and J by 2 bases, leaving 0 bases between them. The CDR3 extends over 12 amino acids. The chain's CDR3 is CASSLNTGELFF. Here the CDR3 DNA reads TGTGCCAGCAGTTTAAACACCGGGGAGCTGTTTTTT.

A note on this clone: Different DNA sequences within this sample yield the same CDR3. This chain links TRBV18 with TRBJ2-5; D uncertain. The CDR3 is 12 residues long. Trimming removed 2 bases at V and 1 base at J, with 2 bases between. Germline loops: CDR1 KGHSH, CDR2 LQKENI. Written as DNA, the CDR3 is TGTGCCAGCTCACCAACCCAAGAGACCCAGTACTTC. This gives the protein CASSPTQETQYF.